This T cell receptor (beta chain) comes out of a study of blood T cell repertoires in COVID-19. As for the study in general: From T cells, B-cell-depleted T cells, or PBMCs came the material, which was cDNA or gDNA.

Per the original methods: Using reference gene primer amplification, nucleated cell counts were estimated. Some clones are missing from TCRdb's copy, which holds only in-frame ones; the method was immunoSEQ multiplex PCR. D and trimming were read from the DNA, whereas the V and J calls and clone size are those reported in that table. The sample contains about 200,000 clones, 65% to 85% of which appear only once. The CDR3 totals 14 residues. V was shortened by 2 bases and J by 1 base, with 8 bases between the two germline ends. Germline CDR1 ENHRY, CDR2 SYGVKD. The J gene is TRBJ1-1, the V gene TRBV10-3, with D hard to call. The sequenced material came from peripheral blood. This clonotype originated in a human donor in a cohort sampled during active COVID-19. This chain's CDR3 is CAISEPRQNTEAFF. The CDR3 region has the DNA TGTGCCATCAGTGAGCCCCGACAGAACACTGAAGCTTTCTTT.